This TCR beta chain was captured by sequencing in a study of CD4 T cells in relation to SARS-CoV-2 and coronaviruses. About the study: PBMCs were cultured with antigen for over 8 days before TCR beta sequencing.

Profiled with immunoSEQ multiplex PCR; TCRdb holds only in-frame clones, not every one. The sample lists 27,000 or so clones, about 78% occurring once. This clone was seen only a few times. Its antigen is still unknown. Study conclusions and caveats: SARS-CoV-2-driven expansion was significantly weaker in crossreactive than monoreactive clones.

Unexposed donor CD4+ T cells date from about 2011-2018, before the COVID-19 pandemic. After about 10 days of culture, CD4+ T cells were isolated. Cells permitting, SARS-CoV-2 S/N and four cold-coronavirus spikes were tested on unexposed-donor CD4+ T cells. Germline-derived CDR1 and CDR2 are MNHEY and SVGEGT. V lost 5 bases, J lost 5 bases, and 14 bases lay in between. This CDR3 spans 14 amino acids. The chain employs TRBV6-2 or TRBV6-3 and TRBJ2-3; perhaps TRBD2 as D (6 bases). The source of this sequence is a human donor in good health. The specimen was CD4+ T cells from PBMCs, cultured in vitro. As DNA, the CDR3 is TGTGCCAGCAGTCGAGACGCAGCGGGAGATACGCAGTATTTT. Its protein product is CASSRDAAGDTQYF.